The T cell receptor (beta chain) described here comes from a study of CXCR3-negative and CXCR3-positive naive CD8 T cells. Study-level results: Similarly elevated diversity marked both naive subsets, with memory CD8+ cells showing far lower diversity. Comparison of naive cells showed more hydrophobic TRB CDR3s in CXCR3-positive than in CXCR3-negative naive cells.

The authors made the TRB cDNA libraries by 5' RACE using UMI labels. After re-calling the 5' RACE reads, TCRdb lists one entry per CDR3 protein, DNA absent. Recorded here are about 110,000 distinct CDR3 sequences; the top ten clones represent more than 0.3%. Naive CD8+ T lymphocytes were specified as CD45RO-CCR7+CD27+CD95-. A remark on this clonotype: Its specificity is not known.

The CDR3 runs 15 residues. Germline V gene lookup returns CDR1 MNHEY and CDR2 SVGAGI. The chain carries TRBV6-5 and TRBJ1-3; TCRdb's assignment of TRBD1 cannot be checked, as there is no DNA. This sequence originates from a human donor in good health. Some clones in this sample may be carry-over from other donors' samples. The specimen sequenced was naive CXCR3+ CD8+ T cells from blood. Subset described: CD45RO-CCR7+CD27+CD95- naive CD8+ T cells expressing CXCR3 (TNR3+). CDR3 amino acids: CASSYDRTSRNTIYF.